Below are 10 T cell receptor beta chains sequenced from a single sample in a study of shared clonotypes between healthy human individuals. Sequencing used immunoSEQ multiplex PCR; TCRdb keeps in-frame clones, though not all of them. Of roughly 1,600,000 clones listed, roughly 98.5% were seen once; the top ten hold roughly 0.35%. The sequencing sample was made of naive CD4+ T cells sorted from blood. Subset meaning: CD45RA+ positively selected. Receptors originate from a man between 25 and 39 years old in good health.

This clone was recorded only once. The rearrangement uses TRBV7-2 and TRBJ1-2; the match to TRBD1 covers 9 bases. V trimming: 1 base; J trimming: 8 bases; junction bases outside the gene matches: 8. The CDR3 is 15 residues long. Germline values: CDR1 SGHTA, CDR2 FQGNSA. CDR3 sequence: CASSLVMGTGRGYTF. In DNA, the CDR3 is TGTGCCAGCAGCTTAGTTATGGGGACAGGGAGAGGCTACACCTTC. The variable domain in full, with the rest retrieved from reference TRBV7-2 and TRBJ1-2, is GAGVSQSPSNKVTEKGKDVELRCDPISGHTALYWYRQSLGQGLEFLIYFQGNSAPDKSGLPSDRFSAERTGGSVSTLTIQRTQQEDSAVYLCASSLVMGTGRGYTFGSGTRLTVV.

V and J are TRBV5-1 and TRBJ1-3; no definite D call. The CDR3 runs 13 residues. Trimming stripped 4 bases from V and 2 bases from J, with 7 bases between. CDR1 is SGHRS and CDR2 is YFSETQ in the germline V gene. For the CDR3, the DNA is TGCGCCAGCAGCCCTAAAGCTGGAAACACCATATATTTT. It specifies CASSPKAGNTIYF.

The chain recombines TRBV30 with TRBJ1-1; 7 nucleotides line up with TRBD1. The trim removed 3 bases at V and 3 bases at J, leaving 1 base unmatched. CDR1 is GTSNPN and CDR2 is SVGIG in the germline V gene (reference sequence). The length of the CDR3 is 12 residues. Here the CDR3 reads CAWSDRDTEAFF. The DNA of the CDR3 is TGTGCCTGGAGCGACAGGGACACTGAAGCTTTCTTT.

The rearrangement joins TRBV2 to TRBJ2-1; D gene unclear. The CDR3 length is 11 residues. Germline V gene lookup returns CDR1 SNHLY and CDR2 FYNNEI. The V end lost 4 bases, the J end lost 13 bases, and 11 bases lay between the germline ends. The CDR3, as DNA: TGTGCCAGCAGTGGAGTGGTTGAACAGTTCTTC. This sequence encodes CASSGVVEQFF.

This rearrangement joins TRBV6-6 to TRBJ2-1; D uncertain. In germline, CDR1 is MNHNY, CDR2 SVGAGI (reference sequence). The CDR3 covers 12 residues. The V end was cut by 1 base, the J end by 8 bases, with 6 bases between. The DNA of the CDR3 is TGTGCCAGCAGTTACTTTCAGGATGAGCAGTTCTTC. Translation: CASSYFQDEQFF.

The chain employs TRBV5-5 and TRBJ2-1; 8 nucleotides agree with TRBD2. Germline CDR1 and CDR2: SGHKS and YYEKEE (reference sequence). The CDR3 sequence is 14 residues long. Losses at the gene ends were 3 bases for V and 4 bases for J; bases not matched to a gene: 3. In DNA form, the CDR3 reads TGTGCCAGCAGCTCCTTAGCGGGATACAATGAGCAGTTCTTC. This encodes CASSSLAGYNEQFF.

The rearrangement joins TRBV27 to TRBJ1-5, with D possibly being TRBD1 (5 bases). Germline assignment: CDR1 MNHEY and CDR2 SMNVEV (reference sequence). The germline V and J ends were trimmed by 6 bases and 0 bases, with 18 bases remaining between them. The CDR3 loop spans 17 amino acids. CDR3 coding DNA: TGTGCCAGCAGCCCGCTAGGCAGGGACTATAGCAATCAGCCCCAGCATTTT. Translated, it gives CASSPLGRDYSNQPQHF.

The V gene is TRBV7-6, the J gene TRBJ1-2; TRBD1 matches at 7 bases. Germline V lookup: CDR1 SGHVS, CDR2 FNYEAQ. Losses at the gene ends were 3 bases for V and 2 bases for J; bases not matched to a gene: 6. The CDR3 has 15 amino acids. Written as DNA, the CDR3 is TGTGCCAGCAGCTTTGGGACAGACGGGAACTATGGCTACACCTTC. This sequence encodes CASSFGTDGNYGYTF.

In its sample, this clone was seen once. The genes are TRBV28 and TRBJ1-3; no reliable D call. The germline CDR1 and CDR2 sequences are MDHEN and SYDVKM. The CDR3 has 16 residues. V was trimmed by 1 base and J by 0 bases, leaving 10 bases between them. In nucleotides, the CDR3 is TGTGCCAGCAGTTTATTTCTACAGTCCTCTGGAAACACCATATATTTT. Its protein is CASSLFLQSSGNTIYF.

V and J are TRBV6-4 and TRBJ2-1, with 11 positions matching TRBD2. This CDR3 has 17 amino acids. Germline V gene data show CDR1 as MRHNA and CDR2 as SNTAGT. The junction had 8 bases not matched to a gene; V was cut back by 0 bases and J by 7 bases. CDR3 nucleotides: TGTGCCAGCAGTGACTCTCGGCTAGCGGGAGGTGTAAATGAGCAGTTCTTC. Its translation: CASSDSRLAGGVNEQFF.